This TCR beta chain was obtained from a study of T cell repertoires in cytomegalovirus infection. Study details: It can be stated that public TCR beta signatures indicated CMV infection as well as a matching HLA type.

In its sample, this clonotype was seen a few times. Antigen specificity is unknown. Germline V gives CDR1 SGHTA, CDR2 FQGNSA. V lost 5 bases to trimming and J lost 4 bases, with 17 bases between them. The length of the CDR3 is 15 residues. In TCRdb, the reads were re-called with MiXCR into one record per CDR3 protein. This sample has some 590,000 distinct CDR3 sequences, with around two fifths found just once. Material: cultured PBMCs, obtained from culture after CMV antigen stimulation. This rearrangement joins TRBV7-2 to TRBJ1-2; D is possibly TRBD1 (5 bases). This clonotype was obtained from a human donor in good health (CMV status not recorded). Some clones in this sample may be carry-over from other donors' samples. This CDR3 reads CASSTFRDGLYGYTF. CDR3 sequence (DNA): TGTGCCAGCAGCACATTTAGGGACGGGCTCTATGGCTACACCTTC.